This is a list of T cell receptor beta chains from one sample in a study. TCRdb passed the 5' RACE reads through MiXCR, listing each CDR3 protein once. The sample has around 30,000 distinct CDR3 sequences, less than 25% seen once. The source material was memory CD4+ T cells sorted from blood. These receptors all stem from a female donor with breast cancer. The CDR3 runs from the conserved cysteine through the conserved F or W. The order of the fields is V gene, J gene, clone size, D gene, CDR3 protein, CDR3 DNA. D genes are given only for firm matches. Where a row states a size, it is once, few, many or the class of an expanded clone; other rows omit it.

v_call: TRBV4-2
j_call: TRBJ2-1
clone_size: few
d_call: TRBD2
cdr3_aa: CASSQAGLALDNEQFF
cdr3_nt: TGTGCCAGCAGCCAAGCGGGACTAGCCCTAGACAATGAGCAGTTCTTC

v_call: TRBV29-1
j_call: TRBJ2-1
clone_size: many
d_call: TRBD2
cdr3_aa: CSVVKAGGGEQFF
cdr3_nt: TGCAGCGTTGTCAAAGCGGGGGGAGGTGAGCAGTTCTTC

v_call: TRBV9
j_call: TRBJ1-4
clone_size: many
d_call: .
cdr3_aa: CASSGGQSNEKLFF
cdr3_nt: TGTGCCAGCAGCGGTGGGCAGAGTAATGAAAAACTGTTTTTT

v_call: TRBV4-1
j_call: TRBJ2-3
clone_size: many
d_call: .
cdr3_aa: CASSQVVRTSSTDTQYF
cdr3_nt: TGCGCCAGCAGCCAAGTGGTACGGACTTCTAGCACAGATACGCAGTATTTT

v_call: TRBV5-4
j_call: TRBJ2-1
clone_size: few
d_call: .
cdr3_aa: CASSLTHDEQFF
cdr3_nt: TGTGCCAGCAGCTTGACCCACGATGAGCAGTTCTTC

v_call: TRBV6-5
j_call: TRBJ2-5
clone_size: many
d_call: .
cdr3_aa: CASSSTHRDQETQYF
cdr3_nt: TGTGCCAGCAGTTCCACCCACAGGGACCAAGAGACCCAGTACTTC

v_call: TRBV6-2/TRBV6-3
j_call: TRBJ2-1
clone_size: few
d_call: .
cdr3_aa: CASRSLGEQFF
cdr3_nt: TGTGCCAGCAGATCTTTAGGAGAGCAGTTCTTC

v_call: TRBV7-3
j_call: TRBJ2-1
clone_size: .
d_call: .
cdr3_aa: CASSLGGANEQFF
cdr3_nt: TGTGCCAGCAGCTTGGGGGGGGCAAATGAGCAGTTCTTC

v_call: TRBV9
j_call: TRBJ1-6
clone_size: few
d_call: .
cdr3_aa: CASSVRWTISSYNSPLHF
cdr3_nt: TGTGCCAGCAGCGTGAGGTGGACGATAAGCTCCTATAATTCACCCCTCCACTTT

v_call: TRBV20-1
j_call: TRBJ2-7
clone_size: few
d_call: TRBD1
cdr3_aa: CSDSDRVTYEQYF
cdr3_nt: TGCAGTGACTCGGACAGGGTAACCTACGAGCAGTACTTC

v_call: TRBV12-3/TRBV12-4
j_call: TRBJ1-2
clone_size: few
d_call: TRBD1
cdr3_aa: CASSIGQGDGYTF
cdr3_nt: TGTGCCAGCAGCATTGGACAGGGGGACGGCTACACCTTC

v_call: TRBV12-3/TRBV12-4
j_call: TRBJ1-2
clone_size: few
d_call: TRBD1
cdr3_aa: CASSPTGIQGAFYGYTF
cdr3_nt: TGTGCCAGCAGCCCGACCGGGATCCAGGGGGCTTTCTATGGCTACACCTTC

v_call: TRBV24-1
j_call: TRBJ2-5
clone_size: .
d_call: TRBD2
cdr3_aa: CATSARSIAGEETQYF
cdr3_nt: TGTGCCACCAGTGCCCGGTCAATCGCGGGGGAGGAGACCCAGTACTTC

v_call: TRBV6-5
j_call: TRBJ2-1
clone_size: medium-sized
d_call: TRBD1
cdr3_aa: CASSTGDRTYNEQFF
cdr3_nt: TGTGCCAGCAGTACTGGGGACAGGACCTACAATGAGCAGTTCTTC

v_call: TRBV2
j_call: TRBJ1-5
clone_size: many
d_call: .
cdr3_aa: CASVPTRGNQPQHF
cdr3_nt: TGTGCCAGCGTACCGACGAGGGGCAATCAGCCCCAGCATTTT

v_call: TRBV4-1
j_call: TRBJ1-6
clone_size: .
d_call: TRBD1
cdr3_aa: CASSRAGTGGSPLHF
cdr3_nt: TGCGCCAGCAGCCGGGCCGGGACAGGTGGCTCACCCCTCCACTTC

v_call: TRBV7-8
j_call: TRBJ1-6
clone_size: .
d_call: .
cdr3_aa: CASSSGNNSPLHF
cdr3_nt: TGTGCCAGCAGCTCTGGGAATAATTCACCCCTCCACTTT

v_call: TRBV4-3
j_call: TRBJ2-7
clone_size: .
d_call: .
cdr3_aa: CASSQDRSSGQYF
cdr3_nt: TGCGCCAGCAGCCAAGATCGGAGTTCCGGGCAGTACTTC

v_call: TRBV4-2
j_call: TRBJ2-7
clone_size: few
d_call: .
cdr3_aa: CASSQVGDEQYF
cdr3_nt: TGTGCCAGCAGCCAAGTAGGGGACGAGCAGTACTTC

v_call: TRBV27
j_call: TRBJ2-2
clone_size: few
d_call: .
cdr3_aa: CASSGSGVRGTGELFF
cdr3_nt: TGTGCCAGCAGTGGTTCAGGGGTTCGGGGGACCGGGGAGCTGTTTTTT

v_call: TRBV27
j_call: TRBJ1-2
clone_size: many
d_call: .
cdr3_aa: CASSLTGNYGYTF
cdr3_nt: TGTGCCAGCAGTTTAACTGGGAACTATGGCTACACCTTC

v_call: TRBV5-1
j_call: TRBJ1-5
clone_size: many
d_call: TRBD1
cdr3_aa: CASSPTGRHQPQHF
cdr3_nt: TGCGCCAGCAGCCCGACAGGGCGTCATCAGCCCCAGCATTTT

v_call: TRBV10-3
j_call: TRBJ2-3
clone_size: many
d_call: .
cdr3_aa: CAIKDGAHGTDTQYF
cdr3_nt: TGTGCCATCAAGGATGGAGCTCACGGCACAGATACGCAGTATTTT

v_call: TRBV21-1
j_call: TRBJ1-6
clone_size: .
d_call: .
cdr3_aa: CASGLKVGFHNSPLHF
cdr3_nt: TGTGCCAGCGGCTTAAAGGTGGGGTTCCATAATTCACCCCTCCACTTT

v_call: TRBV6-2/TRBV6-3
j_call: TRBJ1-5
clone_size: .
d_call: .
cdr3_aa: CASSFGAGWIHQPQHF
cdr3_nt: TGTGCCAGCAGTTTTGGGGCAGGGTGGATCCATCAGCCCCAGCATTTT

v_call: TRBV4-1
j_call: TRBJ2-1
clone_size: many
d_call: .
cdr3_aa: CASSHLGQFNEQFF
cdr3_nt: TGCGCCAGCAGCCACCTCGGACAGTTCAATGAGCAGTTCTTC

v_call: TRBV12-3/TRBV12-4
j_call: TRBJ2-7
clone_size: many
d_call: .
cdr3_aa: CASSAGTASMEYF
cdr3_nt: TGTGCCAGCAGTGCGGGGACGGCCTCTATGGAGTACTTC

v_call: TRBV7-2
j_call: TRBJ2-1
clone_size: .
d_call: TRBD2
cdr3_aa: CASSLRPAGYGLAGLNEQFF
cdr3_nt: TGTGCCAGCAGCTTACGCCCCGCAGGGTATGGACTAGCGGGACTAAATGAGCAGTTCTTC

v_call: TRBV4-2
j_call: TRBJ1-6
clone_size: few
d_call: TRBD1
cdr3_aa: CASSPPTGGSSPLHF
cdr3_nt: TGTGCCAGCAGCCCACCCACAGGGGGTAGTTCACCCCTCCACTTT

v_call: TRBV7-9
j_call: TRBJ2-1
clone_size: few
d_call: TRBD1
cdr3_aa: CASSLGQGAHNEQFF
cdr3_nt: TGTGCCAGCAGCTTAGGACAGGGGGCACACAATGAGCAGTTCTTC

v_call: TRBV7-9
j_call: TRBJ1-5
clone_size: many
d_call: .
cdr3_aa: CASSLDGYQPQHF
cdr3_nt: TGTGCCAGCAGCTTAGATGGGTATCAGCCCCAGCATTTT

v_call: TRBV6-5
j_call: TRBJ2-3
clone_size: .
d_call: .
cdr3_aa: CASSSQGRGTDTQYF
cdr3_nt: TGTGCCAGCAGTTCCCAGGGCCGGGGTACAGATACGCAGTATTTT

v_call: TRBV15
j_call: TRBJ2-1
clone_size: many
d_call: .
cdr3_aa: CATSPQGHEQFF
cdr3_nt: TGTGCCACCAGCCCCCAGGGCCATGAGCAGTTCTTC

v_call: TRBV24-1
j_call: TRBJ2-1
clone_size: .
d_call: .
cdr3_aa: CATSDWRGYNEQLF
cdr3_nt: TGTGCCACCAGTGATTGGCGGGGCTACAATGAGCAGCTCTTC

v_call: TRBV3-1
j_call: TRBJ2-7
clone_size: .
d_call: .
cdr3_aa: CASSYGNTREQYF
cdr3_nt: TGTGCCAGCAGCTATGGAAATACCAGAGAGCAGTACTTC

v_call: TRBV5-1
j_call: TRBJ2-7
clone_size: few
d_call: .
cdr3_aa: CASSLARSRDEQYF
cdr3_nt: TGCGCCAGCAGCTTGGCCCGATCTAGGGACGAGCAGTACTTC

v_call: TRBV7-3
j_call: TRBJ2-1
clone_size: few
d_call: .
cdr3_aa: CASSLKGHNEQFF
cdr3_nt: TGTGCCAGCAGCTTAAAGGGGCACAATGAGCAGTTCTTC

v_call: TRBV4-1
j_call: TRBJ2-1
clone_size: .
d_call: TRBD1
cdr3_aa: CASSQNSYRGDEQFF
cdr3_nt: TGCGCCAGCAGCCAAAACTCGTACAGGGGTGATGAGCAGTTCTTC

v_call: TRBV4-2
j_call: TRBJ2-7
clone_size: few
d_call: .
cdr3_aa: CASSHRADRYEQYF
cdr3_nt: TGTGCCAGCAGCCACAGGGCCGATCGATACGAGCAGTACTTC

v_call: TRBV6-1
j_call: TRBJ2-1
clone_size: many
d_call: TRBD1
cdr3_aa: CASTRGRGDNEQFF
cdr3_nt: TGTGCCAGCACCAGGGGGCGCGGGGACAATGAGCAGTTCTTC

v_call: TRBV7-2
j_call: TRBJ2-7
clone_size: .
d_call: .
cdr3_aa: CASSLVGGGRTSPYEQYF
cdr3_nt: TGTGCCAGCAGCTTAGTGGGGGGGGGGCGGACCAGTCCCTACGAGCAGTACTTC

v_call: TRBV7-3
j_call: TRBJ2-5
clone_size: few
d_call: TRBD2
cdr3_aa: CASSLNGGTKETQYF
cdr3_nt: TGTGCCAGCAGCTTAAACGGCGGGACTAAAGAGACCCAGTACTTC

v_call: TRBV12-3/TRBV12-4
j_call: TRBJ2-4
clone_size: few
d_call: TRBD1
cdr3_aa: CASSLAGYRGVAKNIQYF
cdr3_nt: TGTGCCAGCAGTTTAGCGGGATACAGGGGGGTGGCCAAAAACATTCAGTACTTC

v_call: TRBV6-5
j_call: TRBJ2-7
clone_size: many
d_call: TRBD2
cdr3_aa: CASRLAGSHEQYF
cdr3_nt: TGTGCCAGTAGACTAGCGGGATCCCACGAGCAGTACTTC

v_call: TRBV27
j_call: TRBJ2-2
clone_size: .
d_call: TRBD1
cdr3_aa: CASSFSTGFFRELFF
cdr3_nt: TGTGCCAGCAGTTTCTCGACAGGGTTCTTTCGGGAGCTGTTTTTT

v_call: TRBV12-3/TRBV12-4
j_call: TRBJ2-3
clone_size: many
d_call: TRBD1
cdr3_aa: CASRPGTGGITDTQYF
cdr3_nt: TGTGCCAGCAGGCCCGGGACAGGGGGCATCACAGATACGCAGTATTTT

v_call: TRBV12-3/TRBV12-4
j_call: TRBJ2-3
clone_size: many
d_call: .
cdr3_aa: CASSLGQTDTQYF
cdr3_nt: TGTGCCAGCAGTCTCGGACAGACAGATACGCAGTATTTT

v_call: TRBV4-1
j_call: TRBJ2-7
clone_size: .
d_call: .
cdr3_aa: CASSQLRAGYEQYF
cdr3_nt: TGCGCCAGCAGCCAACTCAGGGCGGGGTACGAGCAGTACTTC

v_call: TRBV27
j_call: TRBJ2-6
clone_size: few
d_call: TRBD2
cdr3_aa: CASSFVLAGRSGANVLTF
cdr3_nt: TGTGCCAGCAGTTTTGTCCTAGCGGGGAGATCGGGAGCCAACGTCCTGACTTTC

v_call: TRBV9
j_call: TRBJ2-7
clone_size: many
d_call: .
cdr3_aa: CASSFTGENYEQYF
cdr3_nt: TGTGCCAGTTCGTTTACGGGGGAAAACTACGAGCAGTACTTC

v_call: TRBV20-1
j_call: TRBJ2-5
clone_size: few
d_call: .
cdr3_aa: CSARQGGGETQYF
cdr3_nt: TGCAGTGCTCGACAGGGAGGTGGGGAGACCCAGTACTTC

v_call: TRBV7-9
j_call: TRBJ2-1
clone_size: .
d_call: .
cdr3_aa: CASSLGTADEQFF
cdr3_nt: TGTGCCAGCAGCTTAGGGACAGCCGATGAGCAGTTCTTC

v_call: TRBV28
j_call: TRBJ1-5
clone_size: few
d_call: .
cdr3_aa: CASHKRRNQVYSNQPQHF
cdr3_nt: TGTGCCAGCCACAAGCGGCGAAATCAAGTCTATAGCAATCAGCCCCAGCATTTT

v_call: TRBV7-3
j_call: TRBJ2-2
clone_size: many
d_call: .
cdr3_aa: CASSLAGSTGELFF
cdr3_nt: TGTGCCAGCAGCTTAGCCGGGTCCACCGGGGAGCTGTTTTTT

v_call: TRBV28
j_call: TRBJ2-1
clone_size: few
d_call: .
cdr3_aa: CASSFRSQGFENEQFF
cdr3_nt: TGTGCCAGCAGTTTCCGGAGTCAGGGATTCGAAAATGAGCAGTTCTTC